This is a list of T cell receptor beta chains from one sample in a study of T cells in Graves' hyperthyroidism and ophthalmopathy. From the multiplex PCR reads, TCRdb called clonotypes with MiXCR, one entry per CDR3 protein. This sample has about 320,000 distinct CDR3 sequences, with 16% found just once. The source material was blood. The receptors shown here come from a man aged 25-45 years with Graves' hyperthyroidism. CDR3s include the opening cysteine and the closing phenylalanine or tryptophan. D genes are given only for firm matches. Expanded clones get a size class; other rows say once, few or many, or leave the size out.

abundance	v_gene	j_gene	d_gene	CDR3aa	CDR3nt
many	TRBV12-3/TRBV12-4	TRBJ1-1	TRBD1	CASRRFRGLTNTEAFF	TGTGCCAGCAGACGTTTCAGGGGGTTGACGAACACTGAAGCTTTCTTT
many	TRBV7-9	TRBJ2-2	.	CAVPDSVTGELFF	TGTGCCGTCCCGGACTCAGTTACCGGGGAGCTGTTTTTT
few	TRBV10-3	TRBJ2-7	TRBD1	CAISESGQGIRNYYEQYF	TGTGCCATCAGTGAGTCGGGACAGGGGATTCGGAACTACTACGAGCAGTACTTC
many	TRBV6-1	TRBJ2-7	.	CASRPIYQGSSYEQYF	TGTGCCAGCAGACCCATTTACCAGGGGTCATCCTACGAGCAGTACTTC
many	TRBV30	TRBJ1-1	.	CAWSVMNTEAFF	TGTGCCTGGAGTGTAATGAACACTGAAGCTTTCTTT
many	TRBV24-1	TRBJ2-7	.	CATSEGSGEQYF	TGTGCCACCAGCGAGGGCAGCGGCGAGCAGTACTTC
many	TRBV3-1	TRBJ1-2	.	CASSQLDGGYTF	TGTGCCAGCAGCCAACTCGACGGTGGCTACACCTTC
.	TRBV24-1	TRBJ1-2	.	CATSGDNYGYTF	TGTGCCACCAGTGGGGATAACTATGGCTACACCTTC
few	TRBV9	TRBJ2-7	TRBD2	CASSVAAGFSYEQYF	TGTGCCAGCAGCGTAGCAGCGGGGTTCTCCTACGAGCAGTACTTC
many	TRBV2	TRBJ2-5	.	CASSVGALGGETQYF	TGTGCCAGCAGTGTTGGGGCTCTTGGCGGAGAGACCCAGTACTTC
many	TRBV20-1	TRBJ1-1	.	CSARSGAPNTEAFF	TGCAGTGCTAGATCCGGAGCCCCCAACACTGAAGCTTTCTTT
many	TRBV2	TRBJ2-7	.	CASSELAGAREQYF	TGTGCCAGCAGCGAACTAGCCGGGGCGCGCGAGCAGTACTTC
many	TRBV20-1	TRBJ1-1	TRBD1	CSAQGGGGWNTEAFF	TGCAGTGCTCAAGGGGGAGGGGGCTGGAACACTGAAGCTTTCTTT
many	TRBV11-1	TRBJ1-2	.	CASSSDSDWYGYTF	TGTGCCAGCAGCTCGGACAGTGACTGGTATGGCTACACCTTC
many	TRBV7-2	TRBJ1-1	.	CASSRRPGTLTEAFF	TGTGCCAGCAGCCGCCGGCCCGGGACCCTCACTGAAGCTTTCTTT
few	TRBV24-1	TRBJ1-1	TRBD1	CATRGQGSEAFF	TGTGCCACCAGAGGACAGGGCTCTGAAGCTTTCTTT
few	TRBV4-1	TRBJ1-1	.	CASSQDPVSEVAFF	TGCGCCAGCAGCCAAGATCCTGTCAGCGAGGTAGCTTTCTTT
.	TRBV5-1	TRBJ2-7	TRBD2	CASSLAGGVADEQYF	TGCGCCAGCAGCTTAGCGGGAGGAGTGGCGGACGAGCAGTACTTC
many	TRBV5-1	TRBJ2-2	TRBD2	CASSSGLAGTGELFF	TGCGCCAGCAGTTCTGGACTAGCGGGGACCGGGGAGCTGTTTTTT
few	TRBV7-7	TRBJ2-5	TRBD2	CASSPDWGGEETQYF	TGTGCTAGCAGCCCCGATTGGGGAGGGGAAGAGACCCAGTACTTC
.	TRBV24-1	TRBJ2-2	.	CATSDFDGELFF	TGTGCCACCAGTGATTTTGATGGGGAGCTGTTTTTT
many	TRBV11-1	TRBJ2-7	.	CASSEDRSPSYEQYF	TGTGCCAGCAGCGAAGACAGGTCACCCTCCTACGAGCAGTACTTC
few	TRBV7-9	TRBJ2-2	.	CASSFPSKRHTGELFF	TGTGCCAGCAGCTTTCCCTCCAAACGCCACACCGGGGAGCTGTTTTTT
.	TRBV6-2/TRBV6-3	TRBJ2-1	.	CARGTSRIGEQFF	TGTGCCAGGGGGACTTCCCGGATTGGGGAGCAGTTCTTC
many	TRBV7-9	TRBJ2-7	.	CASSSRRDNYEQYF	TGTGCCAGCAGCTCTCGCAGGGACAACTACGAGCAGTACTTC
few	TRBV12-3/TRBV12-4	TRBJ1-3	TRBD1	CATGQGPFNSGNTIYF	TGTGCCACTGGACAGGGACCTTTTAACTCTGGAAACACCATATATTTT
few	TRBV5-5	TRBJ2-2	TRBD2	CASNPSGILRKTGELFF	TGTGCCAGCAACCCTAGCGGGATCCTCCGAAAGACCGGGGAGCTGTTTTTT
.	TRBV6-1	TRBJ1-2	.	CASSDYTSGYTF	TGTGCCAGCAGTGATTATACTAGTGGCTACACCTTC
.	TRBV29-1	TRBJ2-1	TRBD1	CSVEDNRDSTYNEQFF	TGCAGCGTTGAAGACAACCGGGACAGCACCTACAATGAGCAGTTCTTC
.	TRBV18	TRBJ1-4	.	CASFTGTGSEKLFF	TGTGCCAGCTTCACCGGGACCGGTTCCGAAAAACTGTTTTTT
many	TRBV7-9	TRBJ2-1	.	CASSDTLSPSYNEQFF	TGTGCCAGCAGCGATACCCTTTCCCCCTCGTACAATGAGCAGTTCTTC
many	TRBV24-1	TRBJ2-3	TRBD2	CATSDYPLAGGSTDTQYF	TGTGCCACCAGTGATTATCCACTAGCGGGAGGTAGCACAGATACGCAGTATTTT
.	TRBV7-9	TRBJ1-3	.	CASSPTPRWRNTIYF	TGTGCCAGCAGCCCGACCCCGCGCTGGAGAAACACCATATATTTT
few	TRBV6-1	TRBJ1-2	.	CASSPGGIGYGYTF	TGTGCCAGCAGCCCCGGGGGGATTGGCTATGGCTACACCTTC
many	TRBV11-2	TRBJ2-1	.	CASSASAGLSEQFF	TGTGCCAGCAGCGCATCAGCCGGACTCAGTGAGCAGTTCTTC
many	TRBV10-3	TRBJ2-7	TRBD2	CATATSGNTYEQYF	TGTGCCACCGCGACTAGCGGGAACACCTACGAGCAGTACTTC
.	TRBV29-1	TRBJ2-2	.	CSVAPGRTGELYF	TGCAGCGTTGCACCCGGTCGTACCGGGGAGCTGTATTTT
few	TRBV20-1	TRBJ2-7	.	CSATPLRLYEQYF	TGCAGTGCTACTCCTCTACGTCTCTACGAGCAGTACTTC
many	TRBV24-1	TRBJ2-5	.	CATSDGRRQETQYF	TGTGCCACCAGTGATGGGCGCCGCCAAGAGACCCAGTACTTC
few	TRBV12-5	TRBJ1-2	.	CASGWLGRAGYTF	TGTGCTAGTGGTTGGTTGGGGAGGGCTGGCTACACCTTC
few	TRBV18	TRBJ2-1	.	CASSPGQNNEQFF	TGTGCCAGCTCACCCGGACAGAATAATGAGCAGTTCTTC
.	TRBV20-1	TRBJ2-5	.	CSAARGPPRGTQYF	TGCAGTGCAGCGCGTGGGCCCCCGAGGGGGACCCAGTACTTC
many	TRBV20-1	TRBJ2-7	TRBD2	CSARDISGRTNEQYF	TGCAGTGCTAGGGACATTAGCGGGAGGACTAACGAGCAGTACTTC
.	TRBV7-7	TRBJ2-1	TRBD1	CASSRDRDNEQFF	TGTGCTAGCAGCCGGGACAGGGACAATGAGCAGTTCTTC
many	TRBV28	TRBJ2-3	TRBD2	CASRFIAGRPDTQYF	TGTGCCAGCAGATTTATAGCGGGAAGGCCAGATACGCAGTATTTT
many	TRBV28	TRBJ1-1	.	CASNLLLGRMNTEAFF	TGTGCCAGCAATTTACTTTTAGGCCGAATGAACACTGAAGCTTTCTTT
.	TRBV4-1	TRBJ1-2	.	CASSPGLLEKDYGYTF	TGCGCCAGCAGCCCTGGACTCCTTGAGAAGGACTATGGCTACACCTTC
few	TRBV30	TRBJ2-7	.	CAWSVLRTAYEQYF	TGTGCCTGGAGTGTACTAAGGACAGCTTACGAGCAGTACTTC
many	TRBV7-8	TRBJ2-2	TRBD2	CASSLLAGGTGELFF	TGTGCCAGCAGCTTATTAGCGGGAGGCACCGGGGAGCTGTTTTTT
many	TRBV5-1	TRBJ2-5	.	CASSFPGTSETQYF	TGCGCCAGCAGCTTCCCCGGGACTTCGGAGACCCAGTACTTC
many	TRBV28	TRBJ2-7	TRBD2	CASTSGTSGRPRHEQYF	TGTGCCAGCACCTCCGGGACTAGCGGGAGGCCCAGGCACGAGCAGTACTTC